The present T cell receptor (beta chain) was sequenced within a study of cytomegalovirus exposure and HLA in healthy donors. Study-wide results and limits: A few chains tied to CMV proved CMV antigen-specific in vitro. Near-uniform donor sequencing depth was presumed by presence/absence analyses.

It was with 60 Vbeta and 13 Jbeta primers that the PCR ran. The method was immunoSEQ multiplex PCR; TCRdb's version includes in-frame clones alone and lacks a portion of them. The sample contains 150,000 to 200,000 clones, 60% to 80% of which appear only once. Comments on this clone: What it recognizes is unknown.

Germline values: CDR1 MDHEN, CDR2 SYDVKM. The CDR3 has 15 amino acids. After removal of 8 bases from V and 2 bases from J, the junction contained 10 bases not matched to a gene. The V call is TRBV28, the J call TRBJ2-3; 7 bases match TRBD2. The source material was PBMCs. This receptor was obtained from a woman in her forties in good health and CMV-seropositive. The CDR3 loop reads CASGGGGEATDTQYF. In DNA form, the CDR3 reads TGTGCCAGCGGCGGGGGTGGGGAGGCCACAGATACGCAGTATTTT.